Sequencing of this T cell receptor beta chain was carried out in a study of human T cells and chemical hapten exposure. This CDR3 region has 15 residues. In germline, CDR1 is SGHTA, CDR2 FQGNSA. V lost 5 bases, J lost 8 bases, and 11 bases stayed unmatched. Total RNA extraction was carried out from unfractionated whole blood. TCRdb itself ran the 5' RACE reads through MiXCR, one entry per CDR3 protein. There are 110,000 to 150,000 distinct CDR3 sequences in the sample; over 3.5% occur only once, and 1.3% to 1.5% lies in the top ten. The chain links TRBV7-2 to TRBJ1-4; 7 bases line up with TRBD1. This receptor was taken from a female donor in good health. CDR3 in DNA: TGTGCCAGCAGCGGAACAGGGGTCCCTTTAGAAAAACTGTTTTTT. Translating it yields CASSGTGVPLEKLFF. Full variable domain (missing parts from reference TRBV7-2 and TRBJ1-4): GAGVSQSPSNKVTEKGKDVELRCDPISGHTALYWYRQSLGQGLEFLIYFQGNSAPDKSGLPSDRFSAERTGGSVSTLTIQRTQQEDSAVYLCASSGTGVPLEKLFFGSGTQLSVL.